A single sample gave rise to the 9 T cell receptor beta chains below, sequenced in a study of regulatory T cells in long-lasting Graves disease. Investigators prepared the TCR beta libraries by applying iRepertoire HTBI primers and Arm-PCR of CDR3 regions. TCRdb called the multiplex PCR reads again in MiXCR, with one record for every CDR3 protein. The sample lists about 400,000 distinct CDR3 sequences; 20% to 25% were seen once. Time point given: persistent/refractory GD, antithyroid drugs over 5 years with positive TRAb. The TCR library used RNA extracted from PBMCs. The material sequenced was peripheral blood mononuclear cells (PBMCs), taken when the disease was refractory, from a patient treated with antithyroid drugs. These receptor sequences come from a female donor with Graves disease.

V gene TRBV28 combines with J gene TRBJ2-7, with 8 nucleotides matching TRBD2. This CDR3 contains 12 residues. With 5 bases clipped from V and 6 bases from J, the junction kept 3 bases outside the gene matches. Germline CDR1 and CDR2: MDHEN and SYDVKM. The CDR3 sequence is CASSPLAGEQYF. The CDR3 region has the DNA TGTGCCAGCAGTCCGCTAGCGGGCGAGCAGTACTTC. Full variable domain (missing parts from reference TRBV28 and TRBJ2-7): DVKVTQSSRYLVKRTGEKVFLECVQDMDHENMFWYRQDPGLGLRLIYFSYDVKMKEKGDIPEGYSVSREKKERFSLILESASTNQTSMYLCASSPLAGEQYFGPGTRLTVT.

The chain combines TRBV12-3 or TRBV12-4 with TRBJ2-2; TRBD2 matches 8 bases. There are 16 residues in the CDR3. Trimming removed 5 bases from V and 8 bases from J; junction bases left unmatched: 13. The CDR3 loop reads CASSPRLATGGGELFF. DNA of the CDR3: TGTGCCAGCAGTCCTCGACTAGCGACTGGGGGGGGGGAGCTGTTTTTT.

The V and J genes are TRBV5-5 and TRBJ2-7; 9 bases match TRBD1. This CDR3 region has 15 residues. Germline loops: CDR1 SGHKS, CDR2 YYEKEE (reference sequence). Unmatched junction bases numbered 8, after V lost 4 bases and J lost 3 bases. CDR3 coding DNA: TGTGCCAGCAGCCCGTACGGGACAGGGAACTACGAGCAGTACTTC. This gives the protein CASSPYGTGNYEQYF.

At least ten counts were recorded for this clonotype. This chain links TRBV11-3 with TRBJ1-5; the D gene is possibly TRBD1 (6 bases). V lost 5 bases to trimming and J lost 2 bases, with 19 bases between them. The CDR3 has 17 amino acids. In germline, CDR1 is SGHNT, CDR2 YENEEA. The CDR3 DNA is TGTGCCAGCAGCACGAGGACAGCCCTGGTTCGCAATCAGCCCCAGCATTTT. It codes for CASSTRTALVRNQPQHF. Full variable domain (missing parts from reference TRBV11-3 and TRBJ1-5): EAGVVQSPRYKIIEKKQPVAFWCNPISGHNTLYWYLQNLGQGPELLIRYENEEAVDDSQLPKDRFSAERLKGVDSTLKIQPAELGDSAVYLCASSTRTALVRNQPQHFGDGTRLSIL.

This chain uses TRBV9 with TRBJ2-2, with unresolved D. CDR3 size: 12 residues. V was shortened by 4 bases and J by 4 bases, with 5 bases between the two germline ends. Per the germline V gene, CDR1 is SGDLS and CDR2 is YYNGEE. The CDR3 here is CASSTGTGELFF. The CDR3 nucleotides read TGTGCCAGCAGCACTGGCACCGGGGAGCTGTTTTTT.

This clonotype was found many times. The chain employs TRBV28 and TRBJ2-7, with no clear D. The CDR3 runs to 15 residues. Per germline, CDR1 MDHEN and CDR2 SYDVKM. Trimming left V 6 bases short and J 2 bases short, with 17 bases between. The CDR3 is CASRGSGLVTYEQYF. CDR3 DNA sequence: TGTGCCAGCAGGGGCAGTGGATTGGTAACCTACGAGCAGTACTTC.

Regarding this clonotype: This is likely an artifact of a read error, given a far larger clone one base away. The chain is built from TRBV11-2 and TRBJ2-7, with a tentative D call TRBD1 (6 bases). The CDR3 runs to 16 residues. CDR1 is SGHAT and CDR2 is FQNNGV in the germline V gene. The chain's CDR3 is CASSLFLGQSSYELYF. CDR3 sequence (DNA): TGTGCCAGCAGTTTATTTTTAGGACAGAGCTCCTACGAGCTGTACTTC.

The gene calls are TRBV10-3 and TRBJ2-7; a weak D match, TRBD1 (6 bases). The germline V gene encodes CDR1 ENHRY and CDR2 SYGVKD. V lost 2 bases, J lost 4 bases, and 12 bases lay in between. This CDR3 comprises 14 residues. The CDR3 coding sequence is TGTGCCATCAGTGAGCAACAGGGTTTGTACGAGCAGTACTTC. Its translation: CAISEQQGLYEQYF.

This clonotype was recorded many times. CDR3 region: CASSEGQGYQPQHF. The CDR3 nucleotides are TGTGCCAGCAGTGAAGGACAGGGATATCAGCCCCAGCATTTT. This chain links TRBV2 with TRBJ1-5, with 7 positions matching TRBD1. Germline V CDR1 and CDR2: SNHLY, FYNNEI. V lost 1 base and J lost 5; bases outside the gene matches: 2. The CDR3 length is 14 residues.